Listed below are T cell receptor beta chains from one sample, sequenced in a study of T and B cells in COVID-19 patients. MiXCR, applied by TCRdb to the multiplex PCR reads, yields one record per CDR3 protein. The sample includes some 3,300 distinct CDR3 sequences, under 30% of them seen just once. The material sequenced was blood. The receptors stem from a human donor with active COVID-19. Both conserved end residues are part of each CDR3. A D gene is named only where the DNA matches it firmly. Size is omitted from some rows. Given values are once, few, many or a class for expanded clones.

>TRBJ1-4|15|TRBV19|medium-sized|.
CASSPHQAPNEKLFF
TGTGCCAGTAGCCCGCATCAGGCGCCTAATGAAAAACTGTTTTTT
>TRBJ1-3|14|TRBV5-6|medium-sized|.
CASSLGGSGNTIYF
TGTGCCAGCAGCTTGGGAGGGTCCGGAAACACCATATATTTT
>TRBJ2-3|14|TRBV5-1|medium-sized|.
CASSLEGQSNTQYF
TGCGCCAGCAGCTTGGAAGGACAGTCTAATACGCAGTATTTT
>TRBJ2-3|12|TRBV29-1|large|.
CSARAEADTQYF
TGCAGCGCCCGGGCCGAGGCAGATACGCAGTATTTT
>TRBJ2-3|16|TRBV6-5|medium-sized|TRBD2
CASSYRVGGPVDTQYF
TGTGCCAGCAGTTACCGAGTGGGAGGGCCCGTAGATACGCAGTATTTT
>TRBJ2-5|13|TRBV10-3|medium-sized|.
CATGHPRQETQYF
TGTGCCACGGGACATCCACGGCAAGAGACCCAGTACTTC
>TRBJ2-7|13|TRBV18|medium-sized|.
CASSPGRDYEQYF
TGTGCCAGCTCTCCAGGACGGGACTACGAGCAGTACTTC
>TRBJ1-1|14|TRBV12-3/TRBV12-4|many|.
CASRESMRNTEAFF
TGTGCCAGCAGGGAATCTATGAGGAACACTGAAGCTTTCTTT
>TRBJ2-5|16|TRBV24-1|many|.
CATSDPVDRYQETQYF
TGTGCCACCAGTGATCCAGTAGACAGGTACCAAGAGACCCAGTACTTC
>TRBJ1-3|17|TRBV5-4|.|.
CASSFNGRLASGNTIYF
TGTGCCAGCAGCTTTAATGGGAGGCTTGCCTCTGGAAACACCATATATTTT
>TRBJ2-5|15|TRBV5-4|few|TRBD2
CASSLDSGNQETQYF
TGTGCCAGCAGCTTGGATAGCGGGAACCAAGAGACCCAGTACTTC
>TRBJ2-2|14|TRBV19|large|TRBD1
CASSVGQGIRELFF
TGTGCCAGTAGTGTGGGACAGGGCATACGGGAGCTGTTTTTT
>TRBJ1-2|17|TRBV6-2/TRBV6-3|.|TRBD1
CASSRGTGVSRGYGYTF
TGTGCCAGCAGTCGTGGGACAGGGGTTTCGCGCGGCTATGGCTACACCTTC
>TRBJ2-5|14|TRBV6-5|medium-sized|TRBD1
CASSYRDSQETQYF
TGTGCCAGCAGTTACAGGGACAGCCAAGAGACCCAGTACTTC
>TRBJ2-1|14|TRBV7-2|.|.
CASSLAGAYNEQFF
TGTGCCAGCAGCTTAGCGGGAGCTTACAATGAGCAGTTCTTC
>TRBJ1-6|13|TRBV5-1|medium-sized|TRBD1
CASGDSLNSPLHF
TGCGCCAGCGGGGACAGCCTTAATTCACCCCTCCACTTT
>TRBJ1-1|14|TRBV5-1|once|.
CASSLAQGNTEALF
TGCGCCAGCAGCTTGGCCCAGGGGAACACTGAAGCTCTCTTT
>TRBJ1-2|14|TRBV7-6|once|TRBD1
CASSLNRGGAGYTF
TGTGCCAGCAGCTTAAACAGGGGTGGGGCTGGCTACACCTTC
>TRBJ1-5|15|TRBV18|many|TRBD1
CASSTRTGGYQPQHF
TGTGCCAGCTCAACCAGGACAGGGGGCTATCAGCCCCAGCATTTT
>TRBJ2-7|14|TRBV6-5|medium-sized|TRBD1
CASRETGKIYEQYF
TGTGCCAGCAGAGAGACAGGGAAGATCTACGAGCAGTACTTC
>TRBJ2-6|16|TRBV18|medium-sized|.
CASSPGTISGANVLTF
TGTGCCAGCTCACCGGGTACGATCTCTGGGGCCAACGTCCTGACTTTC
>TRBJ2-5|14|TRBV12-3/TRBV12-4|.|TRBD2
CASSERGRGETQYF
TGTGCCAGCAGTGAGCGGGGGCGCGGGGAGACCCAGTACTTC
>TRBJ2-3|16|TRBV6-5|.|TRBD2
CASSRRLAGGTDTQYF
TGTGCCAGCAGCAGGAGACTAGCGGGGGGAACAGATACGCAGTATTTT
>TRBJ2-1|12|TRBV24-1|few|.
CATTSPHNEQFF
TGTGCCACCACGTCGCCCCACAATGAGCAGTTCTTC
>TRBJ2-3|16|TRBV7-2|few|TRBD2
CASSRTSGGATDTQYF
TGTGCCAGCAGCCGGACTAGCGGGGGGGCCACAGATACGCAGTATTTT
>TRBJ1-6|16|TRBV20-1|.|TRBD1
CSAFRQGVMGNSPLHF
TGCAGTGCTTTCCGACAGGGGGTCATGGGAAATTCACCCCTCCACTTT
>TRBJ2-1|15|TRBV20-1|many|TRBD2
CSARDRDYSYNEQFF
TGCAGTGCTAGGGATCGGGACTACTCCTACAATGAGCAGTTCTTC